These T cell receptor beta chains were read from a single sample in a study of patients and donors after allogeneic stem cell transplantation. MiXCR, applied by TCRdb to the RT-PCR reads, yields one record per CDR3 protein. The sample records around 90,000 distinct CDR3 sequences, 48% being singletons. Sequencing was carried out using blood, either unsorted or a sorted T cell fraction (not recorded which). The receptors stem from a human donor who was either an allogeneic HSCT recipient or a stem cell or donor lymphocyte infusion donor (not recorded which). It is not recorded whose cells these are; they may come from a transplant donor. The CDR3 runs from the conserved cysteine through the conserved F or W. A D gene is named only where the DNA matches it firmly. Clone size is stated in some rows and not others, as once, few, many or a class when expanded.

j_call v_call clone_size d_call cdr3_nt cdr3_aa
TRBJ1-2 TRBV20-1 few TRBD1 TGCAGTGCCAGGTGGGACAGGGGGCCTCATGCGAATGGCTACACCTTC CSARWDRGPHANGYTF
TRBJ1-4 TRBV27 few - TGTGCCAGCAGGGCCCGACGTAATGAAAAACTGTTTTTT CASRARRNEKLFF
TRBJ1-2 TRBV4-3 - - TGCGCCAGCAGCCAAGATCTCCAGTCCTATGGCTACACCTTC CASSQDLQSYGYTF
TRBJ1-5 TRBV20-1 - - TGCAGTGCCCCCTCCACAGGTAGCAATCAGCCCCAGCATTTT CSAPSTGSNQPQHF
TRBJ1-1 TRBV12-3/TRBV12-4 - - TGTGCCAGCAGTTTGGTCGGGAGGATGACTGAAGCTTTCTTT CASSLVGRMTEAFF
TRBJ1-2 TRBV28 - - TGTGCCAGCAGTCTTAGCAGCTTTTGGCTTGGCTACACCTTC CASSLSSFWLGYTF
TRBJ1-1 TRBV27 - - TGTGCCAGCAGTTTAGAGGGGAGGAACACTGAAGCTTTCTTT CASSLEGRNTEAFF
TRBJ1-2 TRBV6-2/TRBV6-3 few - TGTGCCAGCAGTTACACAGACTATGGCTACACCTTC CASSYTDYGYTF
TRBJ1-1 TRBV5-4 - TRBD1 TGTGCCAGCATCAACCCCACGGGACAGGAGGAGAACACTGAAGCTTTCTTT CASINPTGQEENTEAFF
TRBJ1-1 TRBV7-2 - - TGTGCCAGCAGCCCCCAAGGAGGGACCCTAGCCGTAGCTTTCTTT CASSPQGGTLAVAFF
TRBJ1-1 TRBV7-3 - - TGTGCCAGCAGCCAGAACATGAACACTGAAGCTTTCTTT CASSQNMNTEAFF
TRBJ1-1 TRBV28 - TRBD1 TGTGCCAGCAGATTGGGACAGCTGAACACTGAAGCTTTCTTT CASRLGQLNTEAFF
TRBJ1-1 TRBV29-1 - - TGCAGCGTTGAAGACCCCGCAATCGGGAACACTGAAGCTTTCTTT CSVEDPAIGNTEAFF
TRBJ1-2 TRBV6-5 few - TGTGCCAGCAAGACGGGACCGCCGGTTCCCTACACCTTC CASKTGPPVPYTF
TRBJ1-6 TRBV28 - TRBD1 TGTGCCAGCAGTCCCATCCGGGACAGGGTAGTTTCACCCCTCCACTTT CASSPIRDRVVSPLHF
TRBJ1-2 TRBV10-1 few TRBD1 TGCGCCAGCAGTGATGGGACAGAGTTCTATGGCTACACCTTC CASSDGTEFYGYTF
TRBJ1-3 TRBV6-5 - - TGTGCCAGCAGACGAGGACTGAACTCTGGAAACACCATATATTTT CASRRGLNSGNTIYF
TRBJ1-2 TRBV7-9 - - TGTGCCAGCAGCTTAATATCGTCACGTTATGGCTACACCTTC CASSLISSRYGYTF
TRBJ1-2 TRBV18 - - TGTGCCAGCTCACCACCGGGGGGATTTGGCTACACCTTC CASSPPGGFGYTF
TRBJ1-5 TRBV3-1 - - TGTGCCAGCAGCCAAGTGGGGCCGGGTCAGCCCCAGCATTTT CASSQVGPGQPQHF
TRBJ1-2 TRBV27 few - TGTGCCAGCAGTCACTCCACCGGGACTCCCTATGGCTACACCTTC CASSHSTGTPYGYTF
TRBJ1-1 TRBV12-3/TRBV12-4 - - TGTGCCAGCAGTTTACGGAGACTCCCGGCCGGAGCTTTCTTT CASSLRRLPAGAFF
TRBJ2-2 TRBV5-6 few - TGTGCCAGCAGTCGCCCGGGACTTTCCACCGGGGAGCTGTTTTTT CASSRPGLSTGELFF
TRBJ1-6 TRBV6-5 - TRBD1 TGTGCCAGCAGTTACCTGCCCCAGGGGGATTCACCCCTCCACTTT CASSYLPQGDSPLHF
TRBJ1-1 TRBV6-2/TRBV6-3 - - TGTGCCAGCAACCCTCCGGGACCTAACACTGAAGCTTTCTTT CASNPPGPNTEAFF
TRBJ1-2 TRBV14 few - TGTGCCAGCAGCCTAAGAAGGGAGGGCTACACCTTC CASSLRREGYTF
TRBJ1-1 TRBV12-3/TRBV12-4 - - TGTGCCAGCAGGGATACAGGGAGGACTGAAGCTTTCTTT CASRDTGRTEAFF
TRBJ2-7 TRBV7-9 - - TGTGCCAGCAGCTCCGGCCCTGACTACGAGCAGTACTTC CASSSGPDYEQYF
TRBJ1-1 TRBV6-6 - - TGTGCCAGCAGCCCCGCCTGGGACAAAGCTTTCTTT CASSPAWDKAFF
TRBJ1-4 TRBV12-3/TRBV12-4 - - TGTGCCAGCAGCCCCGGGACTAATGAAAAACTGTTTTTT CASSPGTNEKLFF
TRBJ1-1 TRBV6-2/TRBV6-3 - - TGTGCCAGCAGTTCTGGGAAGAACACTGAAGCTTTCTTT CASSSGKNTEAFF
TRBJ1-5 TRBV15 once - TGTGCCACCAGCGGACGCCTCCTCAATCAGCCCCAGCATTTT CATSGRLLNQPQHF
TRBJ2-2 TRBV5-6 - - TGTGCCAGCAGCTTGGCCGGCTGGAACACCGGGGAGCTGTTTTTT CASSLAGWNTGELFF
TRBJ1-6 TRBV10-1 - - TGCGCCAGCAGTGAGGAAGGGACGACATCACCCCTCCACTTT CASSEEGTTSPLHF
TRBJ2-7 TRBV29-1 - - TGCAGCGTTGGCCCGGGGAATTTGGGGAGCGAGCAGTACTTC CSVGPGNLGSEQYF
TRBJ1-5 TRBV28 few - TGTGCCAGCAGTCTCCCCGGGTTTCAGCCCCAGCATTTT CASSLPGFQPQHF
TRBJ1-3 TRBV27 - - TGTGCCAGCAGCCTTACAGGCTTCGCGGGAAACACCATATATTTT CASSLTGFAGNTIYF
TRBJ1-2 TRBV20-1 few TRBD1 TGCAGTGCCCCGGGACAGGGACCGTCTAACTATGGCTACACCTTC CSAPGQGPSNYGYTF
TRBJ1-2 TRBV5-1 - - TGCGCCAGCAGCTCCCAGGGGTTTAACTATGGCTACACCTTC CASSSQGFNYGYTF
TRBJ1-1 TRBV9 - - TGTGCCAGCAGCCCCGAGGGACCCCCCACTGAAGCTTTCTTT CASSPEGPPTEAFF
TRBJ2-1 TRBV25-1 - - TGTGCCAGCAGGAGGACGGACCACAATGAGCAGTTCTTC CASRRTDHNEQFF
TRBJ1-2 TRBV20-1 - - TGCAGTGCTAGGACGGATAACTATGGCTACACCTTC CSARTDNYGYTF
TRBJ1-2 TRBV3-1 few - TGTGCCAGCAGCCAAGAACACATGGCTAACTATGGCTACACCTTC CASSQEHMANYGYTF
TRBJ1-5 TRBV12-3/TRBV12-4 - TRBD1 TGTGCCTCTCGAGACTCCAGGGGGCTAAGTAATCAGCCCCAGCATTTT CASRDSRGLSNQPQHF
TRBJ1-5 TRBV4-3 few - TGCGCCAGCAGCCACACCCGAGGGGTTAGCAATCAGCCCCAGCATTTT CASSHTRGVSNQPQHF